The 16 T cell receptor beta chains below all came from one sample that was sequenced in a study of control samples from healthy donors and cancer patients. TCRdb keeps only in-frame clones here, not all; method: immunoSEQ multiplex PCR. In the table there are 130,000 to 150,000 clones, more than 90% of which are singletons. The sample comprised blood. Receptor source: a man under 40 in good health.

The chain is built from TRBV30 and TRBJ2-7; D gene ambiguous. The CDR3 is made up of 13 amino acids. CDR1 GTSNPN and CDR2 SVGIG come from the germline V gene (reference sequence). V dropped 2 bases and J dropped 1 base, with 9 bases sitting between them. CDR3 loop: CAWSLGLSYEQYF. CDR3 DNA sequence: TGTGCCTGGAGTCTGGGTCTTTCCTACGAGCAGTACTTC.

The CDR3 reads CASSPPVVNSGNTIYF. The CDR3 DNA follows: TGTGCCAGTAGTCCCCCCGTGGTGAACTCTGGAAACACCATATATTTT. V gene TRBV19 combines with J gene TRBJ1-3; no reliable D call. The CDR3 loop spans 16 amino acids. Trimming cost V 5 bases and J 0 bases, with 14 bases left between them. The germline V gene has CDR1 LNHDA and CDR2 SQIVND (reference sequence). The full variable domain, with the rest looked up from reference TRBV19 and TRBJ1-3, is DGGITQSPKYLFRKEGQNVTLSCEQNLNHDAMYWYRQDPGQGLRLIYYSQIVNDFQKGDIAEGYSVSREKKESFPLTVTSAQKNPTAFYLCASSPPVVNSGNTIYFGEGSWLTVV.

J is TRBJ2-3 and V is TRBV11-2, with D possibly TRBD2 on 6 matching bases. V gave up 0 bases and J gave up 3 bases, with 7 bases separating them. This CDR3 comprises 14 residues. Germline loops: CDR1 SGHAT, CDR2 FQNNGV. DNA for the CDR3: TGTGCCAGCAGCTTAGACCGGGGGACAGATACGCAGTATTTT. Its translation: CASSLDRGTDTQYF.

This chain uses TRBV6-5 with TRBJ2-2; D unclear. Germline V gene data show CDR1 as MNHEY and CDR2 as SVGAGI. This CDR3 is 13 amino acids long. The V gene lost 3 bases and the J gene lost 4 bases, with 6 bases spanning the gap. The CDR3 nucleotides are TGTGCCAGCAGTTATACTACCACCGGGGAGCTGTTTTTT. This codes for CASSYTTTGELFF.

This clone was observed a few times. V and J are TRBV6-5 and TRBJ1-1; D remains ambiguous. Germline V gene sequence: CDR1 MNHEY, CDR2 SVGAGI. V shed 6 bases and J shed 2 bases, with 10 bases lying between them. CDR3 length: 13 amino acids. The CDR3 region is CASRAKRNTEAFF. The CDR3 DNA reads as TGTGCCAGCAGAGCTAAGCGTAACACTGAAGCTTTCTTT.

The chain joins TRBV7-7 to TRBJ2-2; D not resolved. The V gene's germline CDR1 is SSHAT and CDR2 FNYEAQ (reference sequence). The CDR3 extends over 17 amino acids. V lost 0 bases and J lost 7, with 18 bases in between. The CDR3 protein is CASSLAVLGRESGELFF. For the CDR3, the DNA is TGTGCCAGCAGCTTAGCGGTACTCGGAAGAGAGAGCGGGGAGCTGTTTTTT.

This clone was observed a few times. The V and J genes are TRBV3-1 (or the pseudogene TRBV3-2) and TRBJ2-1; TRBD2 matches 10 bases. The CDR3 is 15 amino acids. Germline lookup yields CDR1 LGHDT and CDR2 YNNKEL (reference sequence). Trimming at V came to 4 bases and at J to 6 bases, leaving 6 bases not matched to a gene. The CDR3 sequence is CASSLRLAGTNEQFF. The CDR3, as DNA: TGTGCCAGCAGCCTCAGACTAGCGGGTACCAATGAGCAGTTCTTC.

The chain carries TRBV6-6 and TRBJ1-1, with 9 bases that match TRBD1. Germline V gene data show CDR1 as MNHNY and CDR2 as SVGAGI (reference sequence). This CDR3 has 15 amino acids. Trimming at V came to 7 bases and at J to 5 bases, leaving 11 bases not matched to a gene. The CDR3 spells CASNQMDRGGTEAFF. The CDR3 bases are TGTGCCAGCAACCAAATGGACAGGGGAGGAACTGAAGCTTTCTTT.

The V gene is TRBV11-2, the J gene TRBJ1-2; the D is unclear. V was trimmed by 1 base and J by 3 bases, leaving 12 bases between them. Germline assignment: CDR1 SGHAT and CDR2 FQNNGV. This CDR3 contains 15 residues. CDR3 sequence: CASSLGRVADYGYTF. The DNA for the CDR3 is TGTGCCAGCAGCTTAGGCCGAGTAGCTGACTATGGCTACACCTTC.

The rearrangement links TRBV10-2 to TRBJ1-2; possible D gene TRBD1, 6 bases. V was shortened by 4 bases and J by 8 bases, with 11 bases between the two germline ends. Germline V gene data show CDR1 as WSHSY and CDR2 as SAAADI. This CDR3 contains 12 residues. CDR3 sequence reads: CASSATGTGYTF. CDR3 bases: TGCGCCAGCAGTGCCACAGGGACGGGCTACACCTTC.

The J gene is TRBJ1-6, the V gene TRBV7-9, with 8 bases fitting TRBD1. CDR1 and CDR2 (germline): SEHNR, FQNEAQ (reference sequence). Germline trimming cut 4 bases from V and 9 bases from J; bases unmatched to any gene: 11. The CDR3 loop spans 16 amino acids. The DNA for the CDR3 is TGTGCCAGCAGCTCGGCGACAGGGGAGGCATTTTCACCCCTCCACTTT. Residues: CASSSATGEAFSPLHF.

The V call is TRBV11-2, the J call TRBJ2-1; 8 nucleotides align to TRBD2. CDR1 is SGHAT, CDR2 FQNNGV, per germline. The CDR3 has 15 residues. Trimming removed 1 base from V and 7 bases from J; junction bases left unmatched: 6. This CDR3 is CASSLAGGPVNEQFF. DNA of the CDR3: TGTGCCAGCAGCTTAGCGGGGGGGCCAGTTAATGAGCAGTTCTTC.

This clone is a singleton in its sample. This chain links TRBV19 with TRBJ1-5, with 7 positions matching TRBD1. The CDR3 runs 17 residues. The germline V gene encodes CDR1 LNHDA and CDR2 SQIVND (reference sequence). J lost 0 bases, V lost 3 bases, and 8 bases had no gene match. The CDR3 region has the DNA TGTGCCAGTAGTATTTCGGGACAGCCCTATAGCAATCAGCCCCAGCATTTT. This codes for CASSISGQPYSNQPQHF.

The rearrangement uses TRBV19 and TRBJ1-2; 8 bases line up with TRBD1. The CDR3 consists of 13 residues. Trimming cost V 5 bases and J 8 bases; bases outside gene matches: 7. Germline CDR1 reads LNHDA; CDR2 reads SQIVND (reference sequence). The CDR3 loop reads CASSPQGANGYTF. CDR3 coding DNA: TGTGCCAGTAGTCCTCAGGGGGCAAACGGCTACACCTTC. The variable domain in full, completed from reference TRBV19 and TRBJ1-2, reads DGGITQSPKYLFRKEGQNVTLSCEQNLNHDAMYWYRQDPGQGLRLIYYSQIVNDFQKGDIAEGYSVSREKKESFPLTVTSAQKNPTAFYLCASSPQGANGYTFGSGTRLTVV.

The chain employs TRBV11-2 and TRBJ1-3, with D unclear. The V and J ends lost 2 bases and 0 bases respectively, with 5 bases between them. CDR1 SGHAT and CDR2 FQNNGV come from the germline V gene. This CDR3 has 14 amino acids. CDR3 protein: CASSLSHSGNTIYF. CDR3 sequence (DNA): TGTGCCAGCAGCTTAAGCCACTCTGGAAACACCATATATTTT.

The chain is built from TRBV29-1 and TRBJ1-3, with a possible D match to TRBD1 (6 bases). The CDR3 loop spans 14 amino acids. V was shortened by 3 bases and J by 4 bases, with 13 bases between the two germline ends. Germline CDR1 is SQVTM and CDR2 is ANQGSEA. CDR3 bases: TGCAGCGTTGATCAGGGGTTATCCGGAAACACCATATATTTT. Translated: CSVDQGLSGNTIYF.